These T cell receptor beta chains were read from a single sample in a study of shared clonotypes between healthy human individuals. Here immunoSEQ multiplex PCR was the method, and the copy in TCRdb shows in-frame clones only, minus some. The sample gives about 2.1 million clones, around 93% of which show up once; under 2% is in the top ten. Source material: naive CD8+ T cells from PBMCs. These receptors came from a man aged 18 to 29 in good health. Some clones in this sample may be carry-over from other donors' samples. Each CDR3 is given with its conserved first and last residue. A D gene is named only where the DNA matches it firmly. Clone size is shown for a subset of rows, as once, few, many or a class of expanded clone.

clone size,D gene,J gene,V gene,CDR3 protein,CDR3 DNA
-,-,TRBJ2-3,TRBV27,CASSIRQVLGTPDTQYF,TGTGCCAGCAGTATTCGACAGGTCCTCGGAACTCCAGATACGCAGTATTTT
once,TRBD1,TRBJ2-7,TRBV30,CAWSARTGVYGSYEQYF,TGTGCCTGGAGTGCAAGGACAGGGGTCTACGGCTCCTACGAGCAGTACTTC
-,-,TRBJ2-2,TRBV28,CASLRGGELFF,TGTGCCAGCCTAAGAGGCGGGGAGCTGTTTTTT
-,TRBD1,TRBJ2-3,TRBV6-5,CASSRTGALADTQYF,TGTGCCAGCAGTCGGACAGGGGCCCTAGCTGATACGCAGTATTTT
-,-,TRBJ2-3,TRBV6-5,CASSYRGGMNTDTQYF,TGTGCCAGCAGTTACCGGGGAGGAATGAACACAGATACGCAGTATTTT
once,-,TRBJ2-3,TRBV30,CAWSPLFGGIDTQYF,TGTGCCTGGAGTCCCCTTTTCGGGGGCATAGATACGCAGTATTTT
-,-,TRBJ1-2,TRBV30,CASKRGSHGYTF,TGTGCCAGCAAGAGGGGTAGCCATGGCTACACCTTC
once,-,TRBJ1-3,TRBV10-3,CAISDPTGPRGNTIYF,TGTGCCATCAGTGACCCAACGGGGCCTAGGGGAAACACCATATATTTT
-,TRBD2,TRBJ2-6,TRBV27,CASSLAGSPSGANVLTF,TGTGCCAGCTCACTAGCGGGAAGCCCCTCTGGGGCCAACGTCCTGACTTTC
-,-,TRBJ1-1,TRBV7-9,CASSPGPGAFF,TGTGCCAGCAGCCCTGGGCCGGGGGCTTTCTTT
-,TRBD1,TRBJ1-5,TRBV28,CASRFRDRGNQPQHF,TGTGCCAGCAGATTCCGGGACAGGGGGAATCAGCCCCAGCATTTT
-,TRBD2,TRBJ2-7,TRBV5-4,CASSTGTTYEQYF,TGTGCCAGCAGCACCGGGACTACCTACGAGCAGTACTTC